This T cell receptor beta chain emerged from a study of T-cell memory formation after mild COVID-19. Overall study context: TCR clusters were mostly donor specific. Study-wide points: The CD4+ clones that contracted clustered mainly within CM and EM, and the CD8+ clones concentrated in EMRA. Several responding clones turned up in pre-infection memory, indicating that cross-reactive memory may have taken part.

About this clonotype itself: The antigen is not known.

TCRdb re-called the 5' RACE reads through MiXCR, storing one row per CDR3 protein. Found here are roughly 320,000 distinct CDR3 sequences, approximately 29% of them singletons; the top ten hold less than 15%. The CDR3 spans 15 residues. V gave up 5 bases and J gave up 5 bases; unmatched junction bases: 6. The V call is TRBV12-3 or TRBV12-4, the J call TRBJ2-1, with TRBD2 matching over 10 bases. The sequence was collected from an adult woman who had mild COVID-19 (a few samples of this study predate the infection). Cell type and time point are not known. The sample consisted of PBMCs or a T cell subset sorted from them (not recorded which). Here the CDR3 DNA reads TGTGCCAGCAGTCCGAAACTAGCGGGAAACAATGAGCAGTTCTTC. It encodes CASSPKLAGNNEQFF.